These T cell receptor beta chains were read from a single sample in a study of post-analysis software for immune sequencing data. Each CDR3 protein gets one entry after TCRdb re-called the PCR reads with MiXCR. The repertoire consists of about 150,000 distinct CDR3 sequences, with about 30% occurring once and the leading ten covering about 1.6%. The sample comprised blood. The receptors stem from a girl aged 5-17 years with multiple sclerosis. Both conserved end residues are part of each CDR3. D genes are given only for firm matches. The size entry is marked missing in some rows and otherwise reads once, few, many or a size class.

j_call | clone_size | d_call | v_call | cdr3_aa | cdr3_nt
TRBJ2-7 | many | NA | TRBV29-1 | CSRSGLRRDEQYF | TGCAGTCGGAGCGGGCTAAGACGGGACGAGCAGTACTTC
TRBJ1-3 | few | NA | TRBV29-1 | CSASRRGNTIYF | TGCAGCGCCTCCCGACGGGGAAACACCATATATTTT
TRBJ1-2 | once | NA | TRBV20-1 | CSASRRPPNYGYTF | TGCAGTGCTTCTCGTCGGCCTCCTAACTATGGCTACACCTTC
TRBJ1-2 | NA | NA | TRBV7-8 | CASSPGGRGAQGYTF | TGTGCCAGCAGCCCGGGCGGACGGGGGGCTCAAGGCTACACCTTC
TRBJ2-5 | NA | NA | TRBV7-9 | CASSYSDQETQYF | TGTGCCAGCAGCTATAGCGACCAAGAGACCCAGTACTTC
TRBJ2-7 | few | NA | TRBV25-1 | CASSESAVYSYNEQYF | TGTGCCAGCAGTGAATCCGCGGTTTACTCCTACAATGAGCAGTACTTC
TRBJ1-3 | few | NA | TRBV3-1 | CASSLQRYSGNTIYF | TGTGCCAGCAGCCTTCAGAGGTACTCTGGAAACACCATATATTTT
TRBJ2-1 | many | TRBD1 | TRBV12-3/TRBV12-4 | CASRGAGGGNEQFF | TGTGCCAGCAGGGGGGCAGGGGGCGGGAATGAGCAGTTCTTC
TRBJ1-2 | NA | NA | TRBV20-1 | CSAYLSGLDGYTF | TGCAGTGCATACCTCAGCGGGCTAGATGGCTACACCTTC
TRBJ2-1 | NA | NA | TRBV5-6 | CASSAPWVSYNEQVF | TGTGCCAGCAGCGCCCCATGGGTCTCCTACAATGAGCAGGTCTTC
TRBJ2-1 | few | TRBD2 | TRBV11-3 | CASSAYSAGGYNEQFF | TGTGCCAGCAGCGCCTATTCCGCGGGGGGGTACAATGAGCAGTTCTTC
TRBJ1-4 | NA | NA | TRBV7-2 | CASRRGLTNEKLFF | TGTGCCAGCAGGAGGGGACTAACTAATGAAAAACTGTTTTTT
TRBJ1-2 | many | NA | TRBV7-9 | CASSLDGIRNYGYTF | TGTGCCAGCAGCTTAGACGGGATACGTAACTATGGCTACACCTTC
TRBJ2-7 | many | TRBD2 | TRBV10-3 | CAISRGTSGSYEQYF | TGTGCCATCAGTCGGGGGACTAGCGGGAGTTACGAGCAGTACTTC
TRBJ2-2 | few | NA | TRBV12-3/TRBV12-4 | CASIELSNTGELFF | TGTGCCAGCATCGAGTTATCGAACACCGGGGAGCTGTTTTTT
TRBJ2-6 | NA | NA | TRBV28 | CASSRRGTSGANVLTF | TGTGCCAGCTCGCGACGGGGAACGTCTGGGGCCAACGTCCTGACTTTC
TRBJ2-7 | NA | NA | TRBV28 | CASSSPNRYPSYEQYF | TGTGCCAGCAGTTCCCCCAACAGATACCCCTCCTACGAGCAGTACTTC
TRBJ1-1 | NA | NA | TRBV15 | CATSWRGIGDEAFF | TGTGCCACCAGCTGGAGGGGAATTGGGGATGAAGCTTTCTTT
TRBJ2-5 | NA | TRBD1 | TRBV25-1 | CASSDYNTGAAQYF | TGTGCCAGCAGTGATTACAATACAGGGGCCGCGCAGTACTTC
TRBJ2-1 | NA | TRBD2 | TRBV15 | CATSVGRQNEQFF | TGTGCCACCAGCGTCGGGAGGCAAAATGAGCAGTTCTTC
TRBJ2-1 | many | TRBD2 | TRBV7-8 | CASSLTLAGYNEQFF | TGTGCCAGCAGCTTAACTCTAGCGGGTTACAATGAGCAGTTCTTC
TRBJ1-1 | NA | TRBD1 | TRBV6-1 | CASSAFLGQPETVAFF | TGTGCCAGCAGTGCCTTCTTGGGACAGCCTGAGACCGTAGCTTTCTTT
TRBJ1-5 | NA | NA | TRBV12-3/TRBV12-4 | CASSPTGAHNQPQHF | TGTGCCAGCAGCCCTACCGGGGCCCACAATCAGCCCCAGCATTTT